This is a list of T cell receptor beta chains from one sample in a study of cytomegalovirus exposure and HLA in healthy donors. Sequenced by immunoSEQ multiplex PCR; TCRdb stores in-frame clones only, minus some. Of about 120,000 clones in the sample, 85% are singletons; the top ten hold roughly 1.9%. Sequenced material: PBMCs. These receptors were obtained from a woman aged 25 to 39 in good health and CMV-seronegative. Both conserved end residues are part of each CDR3. The D gene is left open where the match is weak. Clone size is shown for a subset of rows, as once, few, many or a class of expanded clone.

cdr3_aa | cdr3_nt | j_call | d_call | v_call | clone_size
CASSLERLQRGGTQYF | TGTGCCAGCAGCTTGGAAAGGTTGCAGCGGGGAGGGACCCAGTACTTC | TRBJ2-5 | TRBD2 | TRBV5-4 | .
CASTIREEAKNIQYF | TGTGCCAGCACCATCCGAGAGGAGGCCAAAAACATTCAGTACTTC | TRBJ2-4 | . | TRBV7-2 | .
CASRPSLSGELFF | TGCGCCAGCCGCCCGAGTCTTAGCGGGGAGCTGTTTTTT | TRBJ2-2 | . | TRBV5-1 | once
CASTRDRAYTGELFF | TGTGCCTCGACCCGGGACAGGGCTTACACCGGGGAGCTGTTTTTT | TRBJ2-2 | TRBD1 | TRBV30 | .
CASSSPGGSNEQFF | TGTGCCAGCAGCTCCCCCGGGGGGAGCAATGAGCAGTTCTTC | TRBJ2-1 | TRBD2 | TRBV7-6 | .
CASRAPGTIQETQYF | TGTGCCAGCAGAGCCCCGGGGACTATCCAAGAGACCCAGTACTTC | TRBJ2-5 | TRBD2 | TRBV6-5 | .
CASSLGLVGHNEQFF | TGTGCCAGCAGCTTAGGACTAGTCGGCCACAATGAGCAGTTCTTC | TRBJ2-1 | . | TRBV7-6 | once
CASSFYPSGGHEAFF | TGTGCCAGCAGCTTCTACCCGAGCGGGGGGCACGAAGCTTTCTTT | TRBJ1-1 | . | TRBV5-6 | once
CASSEGGQSTDTQYF | TGTGCCAGCAGTGAAGGGGGGCAGAGCACAGATACGCAGTATTTT | TRBJ2-3 | . | TRBV6-1 | once
CASSYRVGYEQYF | TGTGCCAGCAGTTACCGGGTCGGCTACGAGCAGTACTTC | TRBJ2-7 | . | TRBV6-5 | .
CASSYSEGTGEYEQYF | TGTGCCAGCAGTTACTCAGAGGGGACAGGGGAATACGAGCAGTACTTC | TRBJ2-7 | TRBD1 | TRBV6-5 | .
CASSRGTGGPDTQYF | TGCGCCAGCAGCCGCGGGACAGGGGGCCCAGATACGCAGTATTTT | TRBJ2-3 | TRBD1 | TRBV4-1 | .
CASRDSANYGYTF | TGTGCCAGCAGGGACAGCGCTAACTATGGCTACACCTTC | TRBJ1-2 | . | TRBV27 | .
CASSTPLGRAAGQPQHF | TGTGCCAGTAGTACCCCGTTGGGCAGGGCGGCAGGTCAGCCCCAGCATTTT | TRBJ1-5 | . | TRBV19 | .